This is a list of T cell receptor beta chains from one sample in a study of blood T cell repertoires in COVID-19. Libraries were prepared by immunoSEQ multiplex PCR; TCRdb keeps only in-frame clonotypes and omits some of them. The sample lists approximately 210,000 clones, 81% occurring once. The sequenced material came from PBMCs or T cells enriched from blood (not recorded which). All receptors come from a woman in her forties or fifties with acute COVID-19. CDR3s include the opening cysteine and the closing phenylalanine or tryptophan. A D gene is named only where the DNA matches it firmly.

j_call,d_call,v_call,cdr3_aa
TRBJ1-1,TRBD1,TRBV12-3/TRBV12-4,CASRTGGNTEAFF
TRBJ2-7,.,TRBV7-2,CASSLALSGAGASYEQYF
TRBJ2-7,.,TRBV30,CAWEEGYEQYF
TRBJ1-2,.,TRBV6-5,CASSRNRQANYGYTF
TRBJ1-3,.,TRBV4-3,CASSQDGLSGNTIYF
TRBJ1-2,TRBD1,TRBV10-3,CAISEGQANYGYTF
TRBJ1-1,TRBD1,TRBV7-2,CASSLALRGHTEAFF
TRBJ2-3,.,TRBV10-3,CAISGLWYRASDTDTQYF
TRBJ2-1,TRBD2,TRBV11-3,CASSLDPAGDEQFF
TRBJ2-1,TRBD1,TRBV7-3,CASSTLQGIEQFF
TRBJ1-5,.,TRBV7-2,CASSFGQLNQPQHF
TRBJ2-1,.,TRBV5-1,CASSLGQDNEQFF
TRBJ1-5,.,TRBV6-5,CASSRRGDQPQHF
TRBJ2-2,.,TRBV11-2,CASREESGTGELFF
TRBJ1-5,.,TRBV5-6,CASSLDSSNQPQHF
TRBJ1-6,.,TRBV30,CAWSSQGNSPLHF
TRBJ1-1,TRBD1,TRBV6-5,CASSNPGQGTFRAFF
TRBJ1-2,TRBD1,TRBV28,CASSPGDRARYGYTF
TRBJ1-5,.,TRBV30,CAWSVVTGYSNQPQHF
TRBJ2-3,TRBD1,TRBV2,CASSLLASGTGGSNTQYF
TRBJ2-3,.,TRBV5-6,CASSRGASTDTQYF
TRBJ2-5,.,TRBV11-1,CASSLGAGQETQYF
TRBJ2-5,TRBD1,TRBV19,CASSIDDRVGETQYF
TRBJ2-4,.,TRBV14,CASSQGSKKYF
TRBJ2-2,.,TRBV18,CASSPIENTGELFF
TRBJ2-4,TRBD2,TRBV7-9,CASRPLAGGSLAKNIQYF
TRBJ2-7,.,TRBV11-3,CASSFSSYEQYF
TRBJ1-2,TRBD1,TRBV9,CASSSQGGASYGYTF
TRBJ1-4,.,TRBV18,CASSPQRGFEKLFF
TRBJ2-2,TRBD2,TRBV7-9,CASSFLVAGGNTGELFF
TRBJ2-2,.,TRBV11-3,CASSQDYRSAGELFF
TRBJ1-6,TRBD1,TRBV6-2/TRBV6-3,CASSYQDRAGNSPLHF
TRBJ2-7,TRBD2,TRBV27,CASSPTRLAYEQYF
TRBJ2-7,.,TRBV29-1,CSVRDSADYEQYF
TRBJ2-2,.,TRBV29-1,CSVDGANTGELFF
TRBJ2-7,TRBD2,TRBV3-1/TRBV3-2,CASRPTLGGAQGVNEQYF
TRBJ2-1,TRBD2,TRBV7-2,CASSELAGGYNEQFF
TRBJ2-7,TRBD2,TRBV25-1,CASSRGLAGSSYEQYF
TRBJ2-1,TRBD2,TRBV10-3,CAISSGLVVGTSGVF
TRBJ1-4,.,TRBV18,CASSQGLGTNEKLFF
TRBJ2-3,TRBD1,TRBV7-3,CASSWTGDSTDTQYF
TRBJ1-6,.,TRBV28,CASSLPRSFSPLHF
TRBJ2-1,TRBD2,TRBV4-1,CASSQGARLAGDNEQFF
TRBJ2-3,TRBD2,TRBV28,CASSLLGGGDTQYF
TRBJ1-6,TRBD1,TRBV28,CASSLGQGGGSYNSPLHF
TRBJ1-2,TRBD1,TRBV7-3,CASSLIHRGGYTF
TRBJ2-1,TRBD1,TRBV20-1,CSASGDRGTGNEQFF
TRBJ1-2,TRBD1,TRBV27,CASSLGTGGGIGYTF
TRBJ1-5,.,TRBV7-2,CASSLDRGNQPQHF
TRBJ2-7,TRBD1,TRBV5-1,CASSLGGQGASYEQYF
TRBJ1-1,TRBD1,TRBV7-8,CASSLDGTEKAFF
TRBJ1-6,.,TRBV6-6,CASSGRGSPLHF
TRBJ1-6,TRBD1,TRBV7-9,CASSPGGAGFNSPLHF
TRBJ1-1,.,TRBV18,CASSPPGQTGGWAFF